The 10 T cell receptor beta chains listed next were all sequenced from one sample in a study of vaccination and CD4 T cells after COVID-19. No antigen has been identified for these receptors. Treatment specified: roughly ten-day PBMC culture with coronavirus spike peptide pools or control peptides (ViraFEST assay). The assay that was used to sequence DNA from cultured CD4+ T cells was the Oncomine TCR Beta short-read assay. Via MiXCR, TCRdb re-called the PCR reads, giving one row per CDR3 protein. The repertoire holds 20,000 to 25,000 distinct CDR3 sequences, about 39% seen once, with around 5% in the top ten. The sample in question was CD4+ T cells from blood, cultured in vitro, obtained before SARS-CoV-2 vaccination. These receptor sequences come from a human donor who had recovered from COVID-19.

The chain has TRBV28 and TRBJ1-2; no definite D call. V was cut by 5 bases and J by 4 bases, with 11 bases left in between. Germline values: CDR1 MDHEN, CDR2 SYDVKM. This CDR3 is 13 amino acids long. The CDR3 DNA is TGTGCCAGCAGTCTCCCGGGTTCCTATGGCTACACCTTC. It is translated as CASSLPGSYGYTF.

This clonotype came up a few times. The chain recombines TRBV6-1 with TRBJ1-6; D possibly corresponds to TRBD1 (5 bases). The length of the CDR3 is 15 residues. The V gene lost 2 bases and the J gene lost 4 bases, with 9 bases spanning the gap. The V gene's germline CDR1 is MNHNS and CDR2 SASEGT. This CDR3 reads CASSEIQGYNSPLHF. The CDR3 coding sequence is TGTGCCAGCAGTGAAATTCAGGGTTATAATTCACCCCTCCACTTT.

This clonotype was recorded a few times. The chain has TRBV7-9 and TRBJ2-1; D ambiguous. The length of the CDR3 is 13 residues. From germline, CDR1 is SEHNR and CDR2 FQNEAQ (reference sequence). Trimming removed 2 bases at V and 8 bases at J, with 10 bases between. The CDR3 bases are TGTGCCAGCAGCTTAATGTTCGAGGATGAGCAGTTCTTC. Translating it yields CASSLMFEDEQFF.

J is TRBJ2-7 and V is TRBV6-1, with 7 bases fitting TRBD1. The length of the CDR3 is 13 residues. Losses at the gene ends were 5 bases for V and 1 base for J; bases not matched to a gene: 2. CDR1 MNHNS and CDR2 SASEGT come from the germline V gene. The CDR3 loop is CASSRQGSYEQYF. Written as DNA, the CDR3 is TGTGCCAGCAGTAGACAGGGATCCTACGAGCAGTACTTC.

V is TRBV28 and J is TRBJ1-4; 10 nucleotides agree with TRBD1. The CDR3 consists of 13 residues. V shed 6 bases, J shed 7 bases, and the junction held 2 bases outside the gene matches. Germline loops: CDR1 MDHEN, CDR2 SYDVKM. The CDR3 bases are TGTGCCAGCAGCAGGGACAGGGGTGAAAAACTGTTTTTT. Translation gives CASSRDRGEKLFF.

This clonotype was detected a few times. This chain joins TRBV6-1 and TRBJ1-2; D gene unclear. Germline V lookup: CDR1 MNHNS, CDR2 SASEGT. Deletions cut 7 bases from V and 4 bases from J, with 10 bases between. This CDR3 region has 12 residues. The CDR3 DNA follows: TGTGCCAGCATAGACAATTCCTATGGCTACACCTTC. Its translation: CASIDNSYGYTF.

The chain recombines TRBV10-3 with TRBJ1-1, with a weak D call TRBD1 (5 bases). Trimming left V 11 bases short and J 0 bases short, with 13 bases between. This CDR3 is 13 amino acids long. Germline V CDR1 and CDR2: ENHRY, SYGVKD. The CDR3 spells CAAGGGMNTEAFF. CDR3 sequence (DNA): TGTGCCGCGGGGGGGGGAATGAACACTGAAGCTTTCTTT.

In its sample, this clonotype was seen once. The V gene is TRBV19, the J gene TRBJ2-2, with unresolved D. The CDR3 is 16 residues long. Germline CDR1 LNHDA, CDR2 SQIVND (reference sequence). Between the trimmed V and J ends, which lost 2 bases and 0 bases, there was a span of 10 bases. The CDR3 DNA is TGTGCCAGTAGTATACCCCCCGGGTCGAACACCGGGGAGCTGTTTTTT. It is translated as CASSIPPGSNTGELFF.

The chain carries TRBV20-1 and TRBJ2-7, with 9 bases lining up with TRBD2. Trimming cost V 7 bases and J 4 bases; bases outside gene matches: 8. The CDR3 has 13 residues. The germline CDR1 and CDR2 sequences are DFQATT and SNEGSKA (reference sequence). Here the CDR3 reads CSVLSGSGYEQYF. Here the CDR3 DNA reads TGCAGTGTTCTTAGCGGGAGCGGGTACGAGCAGTACTTC.

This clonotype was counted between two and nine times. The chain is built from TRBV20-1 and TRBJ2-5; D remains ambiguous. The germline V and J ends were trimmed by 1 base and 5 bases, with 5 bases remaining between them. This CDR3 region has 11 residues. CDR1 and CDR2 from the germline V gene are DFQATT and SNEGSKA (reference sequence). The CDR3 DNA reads TGCAGTGCTAGAGTTCGGGAGACCCAGTACTTC. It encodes CSARVRETQYF.